This T cell receptor beta chain originates from a study of CD8+CD57+ T cells in acquired aplastic anemia. Turning to the study itself: DNA per sorted CD4+ or CD8+ sample ranged about 0.2 to 30 ug, averaging about 3 ug. Whole-study findings and limits: Researchers report that about 28 CD8+ CDR3 sequences appeared in both patients and controls. Statistical testing detected no significant gap in CD8+ Simpson's diversity between patients and controls.

Germline values: CDR1 MDHEN, CDR2 SYDVKM. The CDR3 is made up of 12 amino acids. Trimming left V 2 bases short and J 6 bases short, with 5 bases between. Genomic DNA, the template, was used for profiling of the TCR beta VDJ and CDR3. TCRdb fed the reads into MiXCR, producing one record per CDR3 protein. Among just over 450,000 distinct CDR3 sequences, approximately 32% were seen once, and the ten largest hold 0.75% to 0.95%. A few counts support this clonotype. Its specificity is unknown. Patients chosen for sequencing had CD8+CD57+ cells that had expanded, as shown by flow cytometry. Among the patients, all had severe acquired aplastic anemia.

J is TRBJ2-1 and V is TRBV28; the D is unclear. The origin of this receptor is a human donor with aplastic anemia. The sample consisted of sorted CD4+, CD8+, or CD8+CD57+ T cells (not recorded which) from PBMCs. CDR3 sequence (DNA): TGTGCCAGCAGTTTACTCCTCAATGAGCAGTTCTTC. Residues: CASSLLLNEQFF. The full variable domain, with the rest looked up from reference TRBV28 and TRBJ2-1, is DVKVTQSSRYLVKRTGEKVFLECVQDMDHENMFWYRQDPGLGLRLIYFSYDVKMKEKGDIPEGYSVSREKKERFSLILESASTNQTSMYLCASSLLLNEQFFGPGTRLTVL.